This T cell receptor beta chain was obtained from a study of cytomegalovirus exposure and HLA in healthy donors. PCR was performed using 60 Vbeta and 13 Jbeta primers. The protocol was immunoSEQ multiplex PCR, while the TCRdb copy is restricted to in-frame clones and leaves out a portion. The table has approximately 180,000 clones, less than 90% seen once. On this clone itself: Its matching antigen is unknown.

General study findings and limits: In vitro data verified a few CMV-associated chains as specific for CMV antigens.

The V gene's germline CDR1 is SNHLY and CDR2 FYNNEI. Trimming removed 6 bases from V and 7 bases from J; junction bases left unmatched: 8. This CDR3 comprises 13 residues. The rearrangement joins TRBV2 to TRBJ1-1, with 7 bases that match TRBD1. This TCR was recovered from a girl younger than two in good health and CMV-seronegative. The sample taken for sequencing was PBMCs. CDR3 in amino acids: CASRGTDSIEAFF. The CDR3 DNA follows: TGTGCCAGCAGGGGGACAGATTCTATTGAAGCTTTCTTT.